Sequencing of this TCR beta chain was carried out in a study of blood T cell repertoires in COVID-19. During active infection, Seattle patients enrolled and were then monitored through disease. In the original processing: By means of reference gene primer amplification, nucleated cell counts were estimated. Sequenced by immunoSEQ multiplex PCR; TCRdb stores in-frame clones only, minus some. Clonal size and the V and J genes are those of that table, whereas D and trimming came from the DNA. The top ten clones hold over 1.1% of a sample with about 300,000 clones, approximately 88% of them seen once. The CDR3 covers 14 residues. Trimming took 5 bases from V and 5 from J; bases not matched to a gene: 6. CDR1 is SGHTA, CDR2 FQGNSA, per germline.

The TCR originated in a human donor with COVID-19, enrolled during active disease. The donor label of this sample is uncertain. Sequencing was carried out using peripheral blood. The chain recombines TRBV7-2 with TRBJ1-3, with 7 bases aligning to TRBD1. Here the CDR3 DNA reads TGTGCCAGCAGCCCCCAGGGGGTCAGAAACACCATATATTTT. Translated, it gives CASSPQGVRNTIYF.